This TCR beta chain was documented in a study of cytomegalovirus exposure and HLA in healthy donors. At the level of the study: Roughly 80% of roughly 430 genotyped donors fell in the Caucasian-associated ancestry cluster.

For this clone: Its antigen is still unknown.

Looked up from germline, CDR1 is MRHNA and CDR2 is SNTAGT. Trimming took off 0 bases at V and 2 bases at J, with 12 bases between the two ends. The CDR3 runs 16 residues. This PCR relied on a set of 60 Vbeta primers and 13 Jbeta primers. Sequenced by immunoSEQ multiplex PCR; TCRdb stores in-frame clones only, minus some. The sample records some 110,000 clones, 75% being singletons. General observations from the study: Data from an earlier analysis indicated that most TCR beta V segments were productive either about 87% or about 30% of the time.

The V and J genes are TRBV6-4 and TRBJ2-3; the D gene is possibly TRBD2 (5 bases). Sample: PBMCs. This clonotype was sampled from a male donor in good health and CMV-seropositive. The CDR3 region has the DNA TGTGCCAGCAGTGACTCGAGCCTAGCCGTCACAGATACGCAGTATTTT. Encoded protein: CASSDSSLAVTDTQYF.